This T cell receptor beta chain was sequenced for a study of blood T cells in healthy people across ages. Study-level findings and limits: The study found more naive CD4+ cells and higher diversity in long-lived than aged donors.

Remarks on this clonotype: Its antigen is unidentified.

V was trimmed by 5 bases and J by 5 bases, leaving 16 bases between them. The CDR3 spans 15 residues. Germline lookup yields CDR1 SEHNR and CDR2 FQNEAQ (reference sequence). The second PCR ran roughly 7 to 11 cycles with a sample-barcoded 5' primer and J-beta primers. TCRdb called the 5' RACE reads again in MiXCR, with one record for every CDR3 protein. This table has about 1.8 million distinct CDR3 sequences, less than 50% appearing once. This TCR was sampled from a woman aged 40 to 50 in good health. This chain joins TRBV7-9 and TRBJ2-1; weak D call: TRBD2 (5 bases). The sample consisted of blood. The CDR3 loop reads CASSPLGVGDNEQFF. The CDR3 coding sequence is TGTGCCAGCAGCCCCCTAGGAGTCGGGGACAATGAGCAGTTCTTC.